The rows below give T cell receptor beta chains drawn from one sample of a study of T cell changes during pregnancy in multiple sclerosis. Sequenced by immunoSEQ multiplex PCR; TCRdb stores in-frame clones only, minus some. The sample yields tens of thousands of clones, about 88% seen once. Sequences were derived from CD4+ T cells from peripheral blood mononuclear cells, sampled in the first trimester of pregnancy. The receptors were sampled from a female donor in good health, enrolled as a control in a pregnancy study. The CDR3 runs from the conserved cysteine through the conserved F or W. The D gene is left open where the match is weak. Size is omitted from some rows. Given values are once, few, many or a class for expanded clones.

CDR3 length	V gene	J gene	D gene	clone size	CDR3 protein	CDR3 DNA
14	TRBV5-4	TRBJ2-5	.	.	CASSLVGGQETQYF	TGTGCCAGCAGCTTGGTTGGGGGGCAAGAGACCCAGTACTTC
15	TRBV19	TRBJ1-1	TRBD1	few	CASSGDRGRHTEAFF	TGTGCCAGTAGTGGGGACAGGGGGCGGCACACTGAAGCTTTCTTT
13	TRBV21-1	TRBJ1-2	.	.	CASSQTGNYGYTF	TGTGCCAGCAGCCAAACAGGTAACTATGGCTACACCTTC
14	TRBV5-6	TRBJ1-6	.	.	CASSGRGGVVPLHF	TGTGCCAGCAGCGGCCGTGGGGGGGTTGTGCCCCTCCACTTT
14	TRBV15	TRBJ2-1	TRBD1	.	CATAQGASYNEQFF	TGTGCCACCGCTCAGGGGGCCTCCTACAATGAGCAGTTCTTC
15	TRBV7-6	TRBJ2-7	TRBD2	.	CASSSRTSGGDEQYF	TGTGCCAGCAGCTCTAGGACTAGCGGGGGTGACGAGCAGTACTTC
14	TRBV6-1	TRBJ1-3	.	.	CASRTRGSGNTIYF	TGTGCCAGCAGAACCAGGGGCTCGGGGAACACCATATATTTT
16	TRBV6-5	TRBJ2-1	TRBD2	.	CASSSTLAGGINEQFF	TGTGCCAGCAGTTCCACGTTAGCGGGGGGTATCAATGAGCAGTTCTTC
17	TRBV11-2	TRBJ2-1	.	.	CASSSGFAGSSYNEQFF	TGTGCCAGCAGCTCCGGATTTGCGGGAAGCTCCTACAATGAGCAGTTCTTC
14	TRBV30	TRBJ1-5	TRBD1	.	CAWSHGTGDQPQHF	TGTGCCTGGAGTCATGGGACAGGGGATCAGCCCCAGCATTTT
13	TRBV30	TRBJ1-2	.	.	CAGDRDFNYGYTF	TGTGCCGGAGACAGAGACTTTAACTATGGCTACACCTTC
16	TRBV28	TRBJ1-5	TRBD1	.	CASSSEGGISNQPQHF	TGTGCCAGCAGTTCCGAAGGGGGCATAAGCAATCAGCCCCAGCATTTT
14	TRBV27	TRBJ1-6	.	.	CASSLQGSNSPLHF	TGTGCCAGCAGTTTACAGGGCTCAAATTCACCCCTCCACTTT
14	TRBV28	TRBJ2-2	.	.	CASSLPATTGELFF	TGTGCCAGCAGTTTACCAGCGACTACCGGGGAGCTGTTTTTT
17	TRBV9	TRBJ2-1	TRBD2	.	CASSTDLRGDSYNEQFF	TGTGCCAGCAGCACGGATCTTCGGGGGGACTCCTACAATGAGCAGTTCTTC
16	TRBV6-5	TRBJ1-6	.	once	CASSYLGGTTDSPLHF	TGTGCCAGCAGTTACCTCGGGGGGACTACTGATTCACCCCTCCACTTT
13	TRBV19	TRBJ1-1	.	few	CASSLRVRTEAFF	TGTGCCAGTAGTCTGCGGGTGCGCACTGAAGCTTTCTTT
18	TRBV2	TRBJ2-1	TRBD2	.	CASSGSSGGSGSYNEQFF	TGTGCCAGCAGTGGTTCTAGCGGGGGGTCCGGCTCCTACAATGAGCAGTTCTTC
16	TRBV2	TRBJ2-5	TRBD2	.	CASSPVGGGLQETQYF	TGTGCCAGCAGTCCTGTGGGCGGGGGGCTTCAAGAGACCCAGTACTTC
16	TRBV5-1	TRBJ2-3	TRBD2	.	CASSTGLALSTDTQYF	TGCGCCAGCAGCACGGGACTAGCGTTGAGCACAGATACGCAGTATTTT
15	TRBV7-2	TRBJ2-1	.	.	CASSYPRGGWSEQFF	TGTGCCAGCAGCTACCCAAGAGGTGGTTGGAGTGAGCAGTTCTTC
15	TRBV7-3	TRBJ2-1	.	.	CASSLRGGAIDEQFF	TGTGCCAGCAGCTTAAGAGGGGGGGCCATCGATGAGCAGTTCTTC
13	TRBV7-3	TRBJ1-1	.	.	CASSRTKNTEAFF	TGTGCCAGCAGCCGTACAAAGAACACTGAAGCTTTCTTT
13	TRBV2	TRBJ2-1	.	.	CASSQLSYNEQFF	TGTGCCAGCAGCCAACTAAGCTACAATGAGCAGTTCTTC
15	TRBV29-1	TRBJ2-7	TRBD2	.	CSVILLGGLPYEQYF	TGCAGCGTGATCCTCCTGGGGGGGTTACCCTACGAGCAGTACTTC
14	TRBV9	TRBJ1-4	.	.	CASSATGSAEKLFF	TGTGCCAGCAGCGCCACAGGGTCCGCTGAAAAACTGTTTTTT
13	TRBV10-3	TRBJ2-2	.	.	CAISETSYGELFF	TGTGCCATCAGTGAAACTAGTTATGGGGAGCTGTTTTTT
18	TRBV19	TRBJ1-5	TRBD1	once	CASSIGGQGARSNQPQHF	TGTGCCAGTAGTATAGGAGGACAGGGGGCGAGGAGCAATCAGCCCCAGCATTTT
15	TRBV7-2	TRBJ2-7	TRBD1	.	CASSVLQGTSYEQYF	TGTGCCAGCAGCGTGTTACAGGGGACATCTTACGAGCAGTACTTC
14	TRBV27	TRBJ1-2	.	.	CASSLSRANYGYTF	TGTGCCAGCAGTTTATCGAGAGCTAACTATGGCTACACCTTC
15	TRBV10-3	TRBJ1-6	.	.	CAIRYGQTENSPLHF	TGTGCCATCAGGTACGGACAGACAGAAAATTCACCCCTCCACTTT
15	TRBV28	TRBJ1-5	.	medium-sized	CASKIGQVNNQPQHF	TGTGCCAGCAAAATTGGGCAGGTCAACAATCAGCCCCAGCATTTT
16	TRBV19	TRBJ1-1	.	.	CASSIRQGGLNTEAFF	TGTGCCAGTAGTATCCGCCAGGGTGGTCTGAACACTGAAGCTTTCTTT
13	TRBV2	TRBJ2-3	.	.	CASNSPRADTQYF	TGTGCCAGCAACTCCCCTAGAGCGGATACGCAGTATTTT
16	TRBV4-2	TRBJ2-2	.	.	CASSQDSRGWAGELFF	TGTGCCAGCAGCCAAGATAGCAGGGGCTGGGCCGGGGAGCTGTTTTTT
17	TRBV6-4	TRBJ2-4	TRBD2	once	CASSDPPVAGGKNIQYF	TGTGCCAGCAGTGACCCCCCGGTGGCGGGAGGCAAAAACATTCAGTACTTC
14	TRBV4-3	TRBJ2-5	TRBD2	.	CASSRRLAGETQYF	TGCGCCAGCAGCCGTAGACTAGCGGGCGAGACCCAGTACTTC
15	TRBV11-3	TRBJ2-2	TRBD1	.	CASSFPGQGAGELFF	TGTGCCAGCAGCTTCCCGGGACAGGGGGCCGGGGAGCTGTTTTTT
20	TRBV23-1	TRBJ1-6	TRBD1	once	CASSQFPGTGGMFDNSPLHF	TGCGCCAGCAGTCAGTTTCCCGGGACAGGGGGGATGTTTGATAATTCACCCCTCCACTTT
20	TRBV6-1	TRBJ2-1	.	.	CASSDRLGRGWRGSYNEQFF	TGTGCCAGCAGTGATCGGTTGGGCAGGGGCTGGAGAGGCTCCTACAATGAGCAGTTCTTC
15	TRBV5-1	TRBJ2-3	TRBD1	once	CASSTGVRVTDTQYF	TGCGCCAGCAGCACAGGGGTTCGGGTCACAGATACGCAGTATTTT
16	TRBV27	TRBJ2-3	.	.	CASSFLSGRDPDTQYF	TGTGCCAGCAGTTTTCTGAGTGGGAGAGATCCAGATACGCAGTATTTT
15	TRBV6-6	TRBJ2-1	TRBD1	once	CASEAGTGSYNEQFF	TGTGCCAGTGAAGCCGGGACAGGGAGCTACAATGAGCAGTTCTTC
14	TRBV27	TRBJ1-6	.	few	CASSLGRVASPLHF	TGTGCCAGCAGTTTAGGCAGGGTAGCCTCACCCCTCCACTTT
14	TRBV19	TRBJ1-2	.	once	CASSTGGQIYGYTF	TGTGCCAGTAGTACCGGGGGGCAGATCTATGGCTACACCTTC
14	TRBV7-9	TRBJ2-7	TRBD2	.	CASSFSGRDDEQYF	TGTGCCAGCAGCTTTAGCGGGAGGGATGATGAGCAGTACTTC
17	TRBV21-1	TRBJ1-1	.	.	CASSKIFGDRMNTEAFF	TGTGCCAGCAGCAAAATCTTTGGGGACAGGATGAACACTGAAGCTTTCTTT
16	TRBV5-6	TRBJ1-5	.	.	CASSLGYGLRNQPQHF	TGTGCCAGCAGCTTGGGTTATGGACTGAGGAATCAGCCCCAGCATTTT
13	TRBV2	TRBJ1-5	.	.	CASSQRDNQPQHF	TGTGCCAGCAGCCAACGGGATAATCAGCCCCAGCATTTT
19	TRBV5-1	TRBJ2-7	TRBD2	.	CASSLYGTSGEFGVYEQYF	TGCGCCAGCAGCTTATATGGGACTAGCGGGGAATTTGGGGTCTACGAGCAGTACTTC
11	TRBV29-1	TRBJ2-7	TRBD1	.	CSVGTAAEQYF	TGCAGCGTCGGGACAGCAGCCGAGCAGTACTTC
16	TRBV14	TRBJ1-2	.	.	CASSQVGWAGNYGYTF	TGTGCCAGCAGCCAAGTTGGGTGGGCAGGAAACTATGGCTACACCTTC
13	TRBV11-3	TRBJ2-1	.	.	CASSLSPRDEQFF	TGTGCCAGCAGCTTGAGCCCTCGGGATGAGCAGTTCTTC
13	TRBV7-9	TRBJ2-1	TRBD1	.	CASSGTGPNEQFF	TGTGCCAGCAGCGGGACAGGTCCAAATGAGCAGTTCTTC
17	TRBV5-4	TRBJ2-1	.	.	CASSLARRLGGEDEQFF	TGTGCCAGCAGCTTGGCCAGGAGACTAGGGGGGGAGGATGAGCAGTTCTTC